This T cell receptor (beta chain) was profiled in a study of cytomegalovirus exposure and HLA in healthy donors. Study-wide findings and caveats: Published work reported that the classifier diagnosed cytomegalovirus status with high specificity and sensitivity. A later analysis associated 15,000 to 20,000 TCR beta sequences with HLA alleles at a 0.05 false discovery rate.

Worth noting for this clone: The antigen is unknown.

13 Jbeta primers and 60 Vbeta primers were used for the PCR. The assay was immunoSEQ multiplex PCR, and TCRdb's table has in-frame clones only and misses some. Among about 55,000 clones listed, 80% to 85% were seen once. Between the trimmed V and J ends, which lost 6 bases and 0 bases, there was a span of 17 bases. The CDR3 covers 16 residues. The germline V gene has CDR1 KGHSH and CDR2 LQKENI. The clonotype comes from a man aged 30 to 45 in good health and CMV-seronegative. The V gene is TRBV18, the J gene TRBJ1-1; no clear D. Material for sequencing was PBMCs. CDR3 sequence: CASSPFLGAMNTEAFF. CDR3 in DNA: TGTGCCAGCTCCCCATTCCTGGGAGCAATGAACACTGAAGCTTTCTTT.